One sample yielded the 17 T cell receptor beta chains listed below, sequenced in a study of cytomegalovirus exposure and HLA in healthy donors. PCR used 60 Vbeta primers and 13 Jbeta primers. The table came from immunoSEQ multiplex PCR; TCRdb's copy has only in-frame clones and leaves some out. The sample records 200,000 to 250,000 clones, 85% to 90% being singletons. The material sequenced was PBMCs. The source is a human donor in good health.

Notes on this clone: The junction and the germline gene differ at one end; a read error may be behind it. The V call is TRBV7-7, the J call TRBJ1-6, with D possibly TRBD1 on 6 matching bases. This CDR3 has 17 residues. In germline, CDR1 is SSHAT, CDR2 FNYEAQ (reference sequence). CDR3 residues: CASSLAPGQGVYSPLHF. CDR3 coding DNA: TGTGCTAGCAGCTTAGCCCCGGGACAAGGAGTATACTCACCCCTCCACTTT.

This chain uses TRBV4-1 with TRBJ2-7, with D possibly being TRBD2 (6 bases). This CDR3 comprises 16 residues. Between the trimmed V and J ends, which lost 0 bases and 6 bases, there was a span of 18 bases. Germline-derived CDR1 and CDR2 are MGHRA and YSYEKL. This CDR3 reads CASSQDIAGSLTEQYF. DNA for the CDR3: TGCGCCAGCAGCCAAGATATCGCCGGGAGTTTGACCGAGCAGTACTTC.

V usage is TRBV10-3 and J usage is TRBJ1-2; 8 bases match TRBD1. Germline V gene sequence: CDR1 ENHRY, CDR2 SYGVKD. The CDR3 is 15 residues long. Losses at the gene ends were 2 bases for V and 2 bases for J; bases not matched to a gene: 4. CDR3 sequence reads: CAISETRTGNYGYTF. As DNA, the CDR3 is TGTGCCATCAGTGAGACCCGGACAGGGAACTATGGCTACACCTTC.

The rearrangement uses TRBV4-2 and TRBJ2-1; unclear D gene. CDR3 size: 16 residues. Trimming shortened V by 4 bases and J by 8 bases, and 21 bases separated the two germline ends. Looked up from germline, CDR1 is LGHNA and CDR2 is YNFKEQ. The CDR3 loop is CASSPPPSEASYEQFF. CDR3 DNA: TGTGCCAGCAGCCCTCCCCCAAGCGAGGCTTCCTATGAGCAGTTCTTC.

This chain uses TRBV25-1 with TRBJ2-1; D unclear. V lost 8 bases and J 0 bases, leaving 11 bases between the germline ends. CDR3 length: 14 residues. The V gene's germline CDR1 is MGHDK and CDR2 SYGVNS. The CDR3 reads CASGHLGSYNEQFF. DNA for the CDR3: TGTGCCAGCGGTCACCTCGGCTCCTACAATGAGCAGTTCTTC.

This rearrangement joins TRBV27 to TRBJ1-5; 9 positions match TRBD1. The CDR3 is made up of 18 amino acids. V lost 7 bases and J lost 2; bases outside the gene matches: 15. From germline, CDR1 is MNHEY and CDR2 SMNVEV (reference sequence). This CDR3 reads CASNAGQGFYRGNQPQHF. CDR3 DNA sequence: TGTGCCAGCAATGCCGGACAGGGGTTCTATAGGGGCAATCAGCCCCAGCATTTT.

The CDR3 is CASSHSSGGAGNEQFF. The CDR3, as DNA: TGTGCCAGCAGCCACAGTAGCGGGGGGGCCGGGAATGAGCAGTTCTTC. The V gene is TRBV14, the J gene TRBJ2-1; TRBD2 aligns across 11 bases. The CDR3 has 16 residues. Germline assignment: CDR1 SGHDN and CDR2 FVKESK. J lost 7 bases, V lost 3 bases, and 8 bases had no gene match.

The chain employs TRBV4-2 and TRBJ2-2; 11 nucleotides line up with TRBD2. Germline CDR1 reads LGHNA; CDR2 reads YNFKEQ. The CDR3 is 15 residues long. The J segment lost 1 base and the V segment lost 5 bases, leaving 0 bases of the junction unmatched. The CDR3 reads CASSTSGRNTGELFF. The CDR3 DNA reads as TGTGCCAGCAGCACTAGCGGGAGGAACACCGGGGAGCTGTTTTTT.

This chain links TRBV6-6 with TRBJ1-1, with D maybe TRBD1 (6 bases). This CDR3 region has 13 residues. Germline assignment: CDR1 MNHNY and CDR2 SVGAGI (reference sequence). V lost 6 bases, J lost 1 base, and 9 bases lay in between. Here the CDR3 DNA reads TGTGCCAGCAGACAACAGGGGAACACTGAAGCTTTCTTT. This gives the protein CASRQQGNTEAFF.

The chain carries TRBV7-2 and TRBJ2-5; D may be TRBD1 (5 bases). In germline, CDR1 is SGHTA, CDR2 FQGNSA. The CDR3 has 15 amino acids. The V end was cut by 1 base, the J end by 5 bases, with 14 bases between. As DNA, the CDR3 is TGTGCCAGCAGCTTAGTTCAAGGGGCATGGGAGACCCAGTACTTC. Translated, it gives CASSLVQGAWETQYF.

This CDR3 is CASSPEDRGLYEQYF. DNA for the CDR3: TGTGCCAGCAGCCCAGAAGACAGGGGGCTGTACGAGCAGTACTTC. This chain connects TRBV5-4 to TRBJ2-7; TRBD1 matches 10 bases. The trim removed 4 bases at V and 4 bases at J, leaving 8 bases unmatched. Germline V CDR1 and CDR2: SGHNT, YYREEE (reference sequence). This CDR3 region has 15 residues.

The rearrangement uses TRBV11-2 and TRBJ2-1; 8 bases match TRBD2. Looked up from germline, CDR1 is SGHAT and CDR2 is FQNNGV. This CDR3 spans 16 amino acids. V lost 5 bases to trimming and J lost 6 bases; unmatched junction nucleotides: 12. CDR3 residues: CASSTGAGALGNEQFF. Written as DNA, the CDR3 is TGTGCCAGCAGCACCGGAGCGGGAGCCCTCGGCAATGAGCAGTTCTTC.

This chain connects TRBV23-1 to TRBJ2-7; weak D call: TRBD2 (5 bases). TRBV23-1 is given ORF status, its function remaining uncertain. The CDR3 runs 13 residues. Trimming left V 8 bases short and J 6 bases short, with 17 bases between. CDR3 bases: TGCGCCAGCGGAGGACGGTCACAACGCGAGCAGTACTTC. Encoded protein: CASGGRSQREQYF.

This clone showed up just once. The chain combines TRBV7-2 with TRBJ2-5, with D unresolved. Per germline, CDR1 SGHTA and CDR2 FQGNSA. V was clipped by 1 base and J by 4 bases, with 10 bases between them. The CDR3 is made up of 14 amino acids. CDR3 residues: CASSLGSPRETQYF. Written as DNA, the CDR3 is TGTGCCAGCAGCTTAGGGTCCCCGAGAGAGACCCAGTACTTC. Filled out from reference TRBV7-2 and TRBJ2-5, the complete variable domain reads GAGVSQSPSNKVTEKGKDVELRCDPISGHTALYWYRQSLGQGLEFLIYFQGNSAPDKSGLPSDRFSAERTGGSVSTLTIQRTQQEDSAVYLCASSLGSPRETQYFGPGTRLLVL.

The count of this clone is one. The genes are TRBV7-2 and TRBJ1-4; D gene unclear. The length of the CDR3 is 15 residues. V gave up 1 base and J gave up 2 bases, with 8 bases separating them. Germline V gives CDR1 SGHTA, CDR2 FQGNSA. This CDR3 reads CASSLVWATNEKLFF. DNA for the CDR3: TGTGCCAGCAGCTTAGTCTGGGCCACTAATGAAAAACTGTTTTTT.

The chain uses TRBV2 and TRBJ2-3; D gene unclear. The V and J ends lost 7 bases and 0 bases respectively, with 5 bases between them. The CDR3 runs to 12 residues. The V gene's germline CDR1 is SNHLY and CDR2 FYNNEI. CDR3 nucleotides: TGTGCCAGCACACTCAGCACAGATACGCAGTATTTT. This translates into CASTLSTDTQYF.

The chain uses TRBV29-1 and TRBJ1-4; TRBD1 aligns across 7 bases. V dropped 4 bases and J dropped 8; count of bases not matched to a gene: 10. Germline V gene lookup returns CDR1 SQVTM and CDR2 ANQGSEA. The CDR3 consists of 14 residues. The CDR3 DNA reads TGCAGCGTTGCCGAGGGGGCTGTAGGGGAAAAACTGTTTTTT. As protein: CSVAEGAVGEKLFF.